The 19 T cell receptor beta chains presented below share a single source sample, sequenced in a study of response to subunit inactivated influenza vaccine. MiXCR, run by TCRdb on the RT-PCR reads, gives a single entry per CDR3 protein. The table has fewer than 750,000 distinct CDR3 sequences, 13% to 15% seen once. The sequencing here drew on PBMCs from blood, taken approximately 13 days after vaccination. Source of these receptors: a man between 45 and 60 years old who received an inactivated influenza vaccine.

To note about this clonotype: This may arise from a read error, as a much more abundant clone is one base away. CDR3 sequence (DNA): TGTGCCAGCAGCCAAGATCTCATCACGACCTACAATGAGCAGTCCTTC. Amino acid sequence: CASSQDLITTYNEQSF. The J gene is TRBJ2-1, the V gene TRBV14; D remains ambiguous. The CDR3 consists of 16 residues. Germline assignment: CDR1 SGHDN and CDR2 FVKESK.

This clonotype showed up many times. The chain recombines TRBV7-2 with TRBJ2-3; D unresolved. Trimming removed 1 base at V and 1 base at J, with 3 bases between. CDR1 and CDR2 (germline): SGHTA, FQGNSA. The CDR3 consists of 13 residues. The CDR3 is CASSLDRTDTQYF. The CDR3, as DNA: TGTGCCAGCAGCTTAGACCGCACAGATACGCAGTATTTT.

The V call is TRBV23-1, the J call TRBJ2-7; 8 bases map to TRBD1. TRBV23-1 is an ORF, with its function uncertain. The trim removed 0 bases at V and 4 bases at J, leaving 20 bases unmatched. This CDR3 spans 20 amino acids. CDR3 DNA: TGCGCCAGCAGTCAATCGAAATCCCCACTTCGAGACAGGGGTTATTACGAGCAGTACTTC. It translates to CASSQSKSPLRDRGYYEQYF.

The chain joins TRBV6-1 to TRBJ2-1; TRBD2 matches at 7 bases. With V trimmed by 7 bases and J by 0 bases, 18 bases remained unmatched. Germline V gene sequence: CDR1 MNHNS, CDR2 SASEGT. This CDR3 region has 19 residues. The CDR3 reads CASNYMSSGLTLSYNEQFF. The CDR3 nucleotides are TGTGCCAGCAACTACATGTCTAGCGGACTAACGCTCTCCTACAATGAGCAGTTCTTC.

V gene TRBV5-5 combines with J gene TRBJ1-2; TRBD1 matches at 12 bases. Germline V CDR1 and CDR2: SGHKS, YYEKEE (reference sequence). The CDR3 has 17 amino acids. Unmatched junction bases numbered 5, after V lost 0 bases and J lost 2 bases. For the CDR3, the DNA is TGTGCCAGCAGCTTGGGAGGGACAGGGGGCGAAAACTATGGCTACACCTTC. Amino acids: CASSLGGTGGENYGYTF.

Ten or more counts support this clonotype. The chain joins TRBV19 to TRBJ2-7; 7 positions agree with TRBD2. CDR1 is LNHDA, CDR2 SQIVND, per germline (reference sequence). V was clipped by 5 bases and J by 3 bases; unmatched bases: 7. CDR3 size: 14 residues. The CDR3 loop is CASSVGLSHYEQYF. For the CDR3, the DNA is TGTGCCAGTAGTGTGGGACTATCCCACTACGAGCAGTACTTC.

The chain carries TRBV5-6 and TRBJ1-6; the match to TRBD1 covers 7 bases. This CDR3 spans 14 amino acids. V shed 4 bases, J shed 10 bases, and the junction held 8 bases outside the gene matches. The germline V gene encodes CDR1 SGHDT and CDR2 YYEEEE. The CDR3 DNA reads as TGTGCCAGCAGCCTCCGGGACAGAGGGTCACCCCTCCACTTT. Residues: CASSLRDRGSPLHF.

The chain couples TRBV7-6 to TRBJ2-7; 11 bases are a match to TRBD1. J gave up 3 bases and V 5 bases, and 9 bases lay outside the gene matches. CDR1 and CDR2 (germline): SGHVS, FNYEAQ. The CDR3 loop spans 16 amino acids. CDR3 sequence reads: CASSPTPGTGGYEQYF. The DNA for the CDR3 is TGTGCCAGCAGCCCCACCCCCGGGACAGGGGGCTACGAGCAGTACTTC.

The CDR3 nucleotides read TGCAGTGCTAGGTCTACAGGGTACGAGCAGTACTTC. Its protein product is CSARSTGYEQYF. The chain has TRBV20-1 and TRBJ2-7; maybe TRBD1 (6 bases). Germline-derived CDR1 and CDR2 are DFQATT and SNEGSKA (reference sequence). The germline V and J ends were trimmed by 3 bases and 4 bases, with 10 bases remaining between them. The CDR3 contains 12 residues.

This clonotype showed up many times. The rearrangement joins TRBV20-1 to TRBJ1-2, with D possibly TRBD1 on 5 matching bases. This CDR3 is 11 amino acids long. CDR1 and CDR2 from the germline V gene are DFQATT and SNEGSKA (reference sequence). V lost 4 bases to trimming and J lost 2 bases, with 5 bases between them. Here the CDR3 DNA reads TGCAGTGCTACAGGGAACTATGGCTACACCTTC. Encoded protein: CSATGNYGYTF.

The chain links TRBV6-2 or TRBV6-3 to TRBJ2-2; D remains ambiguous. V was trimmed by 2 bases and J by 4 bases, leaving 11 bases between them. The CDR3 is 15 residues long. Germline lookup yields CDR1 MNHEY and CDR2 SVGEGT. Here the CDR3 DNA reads TGTGCCAGCAGTTACCGCCCTCTGACCACCGGGGAGCTGTTTTTT. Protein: CASSYRPLTTGELFF.

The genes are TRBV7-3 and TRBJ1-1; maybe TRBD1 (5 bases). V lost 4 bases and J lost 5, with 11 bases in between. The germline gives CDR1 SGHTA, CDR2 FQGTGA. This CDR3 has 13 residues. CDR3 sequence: CASSSTGRTEAFF. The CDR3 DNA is TGTGCCAGCAGCTCAACGGGGCGGACTGAAGCTTTCTTT.

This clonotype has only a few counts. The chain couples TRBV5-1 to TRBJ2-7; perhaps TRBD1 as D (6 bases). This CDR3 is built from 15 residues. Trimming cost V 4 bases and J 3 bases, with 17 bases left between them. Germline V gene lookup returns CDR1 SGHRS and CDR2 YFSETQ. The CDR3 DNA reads TGCGCCAGCAGCACTTTTACAGGGTACAACTACGAGCAGTACTTC. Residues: CASSTFTGYNYEQYF.

CDR3 region: CASSLAQGIAYEQYF. The CDR3 coding sequence is TGTGCCAGCAGCTTAGCACAGGGGATCGCGTACGAGCAGTACTTC. This chain uses TRBV7-2 with TRBJ2-7; 7 positions match TRBD1. The CDR3 is 15 amino acids. From germline, CDR1 is SGHTA and CDR2 FQGNSA. The trim removed 0 bases at V and 4 bases at J, leaving 6 bases unmatched.

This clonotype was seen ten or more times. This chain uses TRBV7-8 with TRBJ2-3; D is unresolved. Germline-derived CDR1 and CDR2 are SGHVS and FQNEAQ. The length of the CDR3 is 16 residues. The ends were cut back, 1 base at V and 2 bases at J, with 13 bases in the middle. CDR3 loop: CASSLVNGYYTDTQYF. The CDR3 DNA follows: TGTGCCAGCAGCTTAGTAAACGGTTATTACACAGATACGCAGTATTTT.

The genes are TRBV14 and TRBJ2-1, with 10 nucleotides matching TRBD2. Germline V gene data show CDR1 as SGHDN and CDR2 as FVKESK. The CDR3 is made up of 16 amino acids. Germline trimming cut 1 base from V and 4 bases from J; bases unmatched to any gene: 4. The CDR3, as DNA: TGTGCCAGCAGCCAAGTTACTAGCGGGGCATACAATGAGCAGTTCTTC. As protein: CASSQVTSGAYNEQFF.

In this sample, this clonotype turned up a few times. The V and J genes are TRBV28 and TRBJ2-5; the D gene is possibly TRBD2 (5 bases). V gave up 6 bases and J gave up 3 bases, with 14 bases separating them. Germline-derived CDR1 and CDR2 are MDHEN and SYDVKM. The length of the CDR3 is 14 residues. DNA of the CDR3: TGTGCCAGCAGGACCACGGGAAGGAAAGAGACCCAGTACTTC. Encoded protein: CASRTTGRKETQYF.

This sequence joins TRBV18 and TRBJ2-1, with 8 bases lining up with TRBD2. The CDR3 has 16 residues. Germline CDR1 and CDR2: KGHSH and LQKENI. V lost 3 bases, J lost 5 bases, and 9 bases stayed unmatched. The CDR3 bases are TGTGCCAGCTCACCCTCAATAGCGGGAATCGACAATGAGCAGTTCTTC. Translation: CASSPSIAGIDNEQFF.

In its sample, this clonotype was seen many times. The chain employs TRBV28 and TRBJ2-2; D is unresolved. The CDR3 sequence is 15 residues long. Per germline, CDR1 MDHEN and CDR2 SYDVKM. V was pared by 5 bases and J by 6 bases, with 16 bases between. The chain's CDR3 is CASSPPGRDPGELFF. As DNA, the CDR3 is TGTGCCAGCAGTCCACCGGGCCGAGACCCCGGGGAGCTGTTTTTT. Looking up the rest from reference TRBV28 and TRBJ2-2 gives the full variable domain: DVKVTQSSRYLVKRTGEKVFLECVQDMDHENMFWYRQDPGLGLRLIYFSYDVKMKEKGDIPEGYSVSREKKERFSLILESASTNQTSMYLCASSPPGRDPGELFFGEGSRLTVL.